These 18 T cell receptor beta chains were sequenced from one sample in a study of T cell responses to AZD1222 COVID-19 vaccine (dated by TCRdb to 2020 to 2023). The time point label on this specimen signifies: baseline before first vaccination. Library generation was performed with the immunoSEQ multiplex PCR assay. TCRdb mirrors the immuneACCESS table, restricted to in-frame sequences. Some clones are absent from its copies; in checked studies, under half trace to an unresolved V gene, and the reason for the others is unknown. Across this sample there are around 100,000 clones, with more than 70% seen only once. Around 15% of the sample is taken by the ten largest. Material: peripheral blood, obtained on day 0 of AZD1222 vaccination. These receptors all come from an adult in good health.

This clone was counted once. The rearrangement joins TRBV4-3 to TRBJ1-1; no clear D gene. There are 14 residues in the CDR3. V was shortened by 0 bases and J by 4 bases, with 9 bases between the two germline ends. Germline V lookup: CDR1 LGHNA, CDR2 YSLEER. Here the CDR3 reads CASSQDPDRTEAFF. In DNA, the CDR3 is TGCGCCAGCAGCCAAGATCCGGACCGCACTGAAGCTTTCTTT.

The chain couples TRBV7-9 to TRBJ1-6, with D hard to call. Germline CDR1 reads SEHNR; CDR2 reads FQNEAQ (reference sequence). The CDR3 has 14 amino acids. The germline V and J ends were trimmed by 2 bases and 8 bases, with 10 bases remaining between them. Written as DNA, the CDR3 is TGTGCCAGCAGCTTATCTGGGATTCATTCACCCCTCCACTTT. Residues: CASSLSGIHSPLHF.

The rearrangement links TRBV5-1 to TRBJ2-5, with D unclear. Trimming shortened V by 0 bases and J by 3 bases, and 9 bases separated the two germline ends. The germline gives CDR1 SGHRS, CDR2 YFSETQ. The CDR3 has 14 amino acids. As DNA, the CDR3 is TGCGCCAGCAGCTTGGTCGGGCAAGAAGAGACCCAGTACTTC. It yields the protein CASSLVGQEETQYF.

This chain uses TRBV6-5 with TRBJ1-1; tentative D call: TRBD1 (6 bases). Trimming stripped 2 bases from V and 5 bases from J, with 15 bases between. CDR3 size: 15 residues. In germline, CDR1 is MNHEY, CDR2 SVGAGI. The chain's CDR3 is CASSYVERRGTEAFF. The CDR3 nucleotides are TGTGCCAGCAGTTACGTCGAGAGAAGGGGGACTGAAGCTTTCTTT.

V is TRBV5-1 and J is TRBJ2-1; the match to TRBD2 covers 10 bases. CDR3 length: 13 amino acids. J lost 12 bases, V lost 4 bases, and 7 bases had no gene match. Germline V lookup: CDR1 SGHRS, CDR2 YFSETQ. CDR3 DNA sequence: TGCGCCAGCAGCCCCCAGCGGGAGGGCCGGCAGTTCTTC. Translating it yields CASSPQREGRQFF.

The chain employs TRBV28 and TRBJ1-5; D uncertain. Looked up from germline, CDR1 is MDHEN and CDR2 is SYDVKM. Trimming pared 3 bases from V and 8 bases from J, leaving 14 bases between. The CDR3 runs to 14 residues. CDR3 region: CASSFGLLEEPQHF. The CDR3 coding sequence is TGTGCCAGCAGTTTTGGGCTACTCGAAGAGCCCCAGCATTTT.

V and J are TRBV21-1 and TRBJ2-7; TRBD1 is taken as the D call from the table, unchecked against the DNA. TRBV21-1 is an annotated pseudogene. This CDR3 has 15 amino acids. The CDR3 region is CASSKARDRGHEQYV. The CDR3, as DNA: TGTGCCAGCAGCAAAGCACGAGACAGGGGCCACGAGCAGTACGTC.

The chain employs TRBV27 and TRBJ2-1; no reliable D call. This CDR3 is built from 14 residues. Trimming took off 5 bases at V and 6 bases at J, with 14 bases between the two ends. Germline assignment: CDR1 MNHEY and CDR2 SMNVEV (reference sequence). Here the CDR3 reads CASSRALPSNEQFF. The CDR3 nucleotides read TGTGCCAGCAGTCGCGCCCTCCCGTCCAATGAGCAGTTCTTC.

The rearrangement uses TRBV6-5 and TRBJ2-7; perhaps TRBD1 as D (6 bases). CDR1 and CDR2 (germline): MNHEY, SVGAGI. The ends were cut back, 9 bases at V and 0 bases at J, with 12 bases in the middle. CDR3 length: 13 amino acids. CDR3 sequence: CASRDTSSYEQYV. Written as DNA, the CDR3 is TGTGCCAGTCGGGACACCAGCTCCTACGAGCAGTACGTC.

V usage is TRBV12-3 or TRBV12-4 and J usage is TRBJ1-1, with no clear D. The CDR3 length is 13 residues. Trimming stripped 2 bases from V and 8 bases from J, with 12 bases between. As DNA, the CDR3 is TGTGCCAGCAGTTTAAGTACAGTAGGGGAAGCTTTCTTT. It codes for CASSLSTVGEAFF.

This clone showed up just once. The chain recombines TRBV19 with TRBJ2-3, with 11 bases lining up with TRBD1. The ends lost 6 bases at V and 5 bases at J; junction bases unmatched: 13. Germline CDR1 is LNHDA and CDR2 is SQIVND (reference sequence). CDR3 length equals 17 residues. For the CDR3, the DNA is TGTGCCAGTAGCCAACCCCGGACAGGGGGCAAACGAGATACGCAGTATTTT. Its translation: CASSQPRTGGKRDTQYF.

This clone has only a few counts. The chain has TRBV5-1 and TRBJ1-2; possible D gene TRBD1, 6 bases. The CDR3 runs 17 residues. CDR1 is SGHRS and CDR2 is YFSETQ in the germline V gene. With 0 bases removed from V and 6 bases from J, the gap between germline ends came to 21 bases. The CDR3 is CASSLEGGPQLLHGYTF. DNA of the CDR3: TGCGCCAGCAGCTTGGAGGGGGGCCCCCAACTATTGCATGGCTACACCTTC.

The chain employs TRBV4-1 and TRBJ2-2; D assignment may be TRBD1 or TRBD2 (5 bases each). The CDR3 totals 16 residues. In germline, CDR1 is MGHRA, CDR2 YSYEKL. V lost 0 bases to trimming and J lost 1 base, with 9 bases between them. The CDR3 region is CASSQDWGLNTGELFF. CDR3 in DNA: TGCGCCAGCAGCCAAGATTGGGGGTTGAACACCGGGGAGCTGTTTTTT.

The CDR3 DNA reads as TGTGCCAGCAGTGATCCTACGGCCCTAGAATCCCCAGATACGCAGTATTTT. Its protein is CASSDPTALESPDTQYF. The V call is TRBV25-1, the J call TRBJ2-3; D uncertain. V shed 3 bases and J shed 4 bases, with 20 bases lying between them. Germline V CDR1 and CDR2: MGHDK, SYGVNS. This CDR3 region has 17 residues.

V is TRBV19 and J is TRBJ1-2; 8 nucleotides match TRBD1. The germline V gene has CDR1 LNHDA and CDR2 SQIVND (reference sequence). The CDR3 is made up of 16 amino acids. V shed 3 bases and J 4 bases; nucleotides not matched to a gene: 10. DNA of the CDR3: TGTGCCAGTAGTATGGCAGGGGGCTTTACTACCTATGGCTACACCTTC. Translating it yields CASSMAGGFTTYGYTF.

V is TRBV6-1 and J is TRBJ1-6, with no clear D. The V gene lost 0 bases and the J gene lost 7 bases, with 10 bases spanning the gap. This CDR3 is built from 15 residues. Per the germline V gene, CDR1 is MNHNS and CDR2 is SASEGT. CDR3 sequence reads: CASSEAGSQNSPLHF. The CDR3 nucleotides read TGTGCCAGCAGTGAAGCAGGGTCTCAAAATTCACCCCTCCACTTT.

The J gene is TRBJ1-1, the V gene TRBV10-3; 7 nucleotides agree with TRBD1. V lost 5 bases and J lost 5; bases outside the gene matches: 11. In germline, CDR1 is ENHRY, CDR2 SYGVKD. This CDR3 is 15 amino acids long. CDR3 DNA sequence: TGTGCCATCAGTCCGACGACAGGGACGGGGACTGAAGCTTTCTTT. Encoded protein: CAISPTTGTGTEAFF.

The chain recombines TRBV18 with TRBJ2-2, with 11 bases identical to TRBD2. After removal of 5 bases from V and 7 bases from J, the junction contained 6 bases not matched to a gene. Germline V gene lookup returns CDR1 KGHSH and CDR2 LQKENI. CDR3 length: 15 amino acids. The CDR3, as DNA: TGTGCCAGCTCAGTACTAGCGGGAGATGTCGGGGAGCTGTTTTTT. Encoded protein: CASSVLAGDVGELFF.